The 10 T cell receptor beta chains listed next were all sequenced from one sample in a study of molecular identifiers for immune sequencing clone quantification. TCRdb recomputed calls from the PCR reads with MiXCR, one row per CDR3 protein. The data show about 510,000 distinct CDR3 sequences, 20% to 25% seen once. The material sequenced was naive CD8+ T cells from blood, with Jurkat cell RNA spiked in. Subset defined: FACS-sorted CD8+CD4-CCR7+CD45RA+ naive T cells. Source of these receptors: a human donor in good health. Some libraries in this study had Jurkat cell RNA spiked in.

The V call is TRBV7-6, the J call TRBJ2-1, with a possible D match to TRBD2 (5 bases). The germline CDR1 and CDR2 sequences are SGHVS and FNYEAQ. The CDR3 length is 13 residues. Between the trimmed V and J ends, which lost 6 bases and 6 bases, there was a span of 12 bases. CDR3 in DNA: TGTGCCAGCAGACTTGGAGGAAGCAATGAGCAGTTCTTC. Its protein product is CASRLGGSNEQFF.

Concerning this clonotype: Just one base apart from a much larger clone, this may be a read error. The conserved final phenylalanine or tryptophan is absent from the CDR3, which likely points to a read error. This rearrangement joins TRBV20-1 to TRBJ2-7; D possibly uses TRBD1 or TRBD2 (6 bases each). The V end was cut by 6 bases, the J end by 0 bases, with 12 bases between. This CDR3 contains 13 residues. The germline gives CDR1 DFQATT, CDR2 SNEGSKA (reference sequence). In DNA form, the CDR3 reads TGCAGTGCGGAGGGGGACAACTCCTACGAGCAGTACCTC. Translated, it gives CSAEGDNSYEQYL.

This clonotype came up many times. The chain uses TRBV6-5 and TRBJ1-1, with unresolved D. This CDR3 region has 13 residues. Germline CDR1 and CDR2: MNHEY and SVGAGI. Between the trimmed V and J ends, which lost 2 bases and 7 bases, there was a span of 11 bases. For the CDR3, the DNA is TGTGCCAGCAGTTACCTAGAGACTGATGAAGCTTTCTTT. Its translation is CASSYLETDEAFF.

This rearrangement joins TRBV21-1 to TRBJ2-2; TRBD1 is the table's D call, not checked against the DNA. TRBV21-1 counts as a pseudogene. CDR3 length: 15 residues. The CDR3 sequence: CASSQTGGWTGELFF. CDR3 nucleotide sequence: TGTGCCAGCAGTCAAACAGGGGGCTGGACCGGGGAGCTGTTTTTT.

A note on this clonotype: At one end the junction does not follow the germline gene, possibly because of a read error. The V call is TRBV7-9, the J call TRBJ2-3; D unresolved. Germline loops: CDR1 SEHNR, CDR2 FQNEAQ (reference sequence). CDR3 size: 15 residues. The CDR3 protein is CASGFPGTSTDTQYF. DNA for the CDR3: TGTGCCAGCGGCTTCCCAGGCACCAGCACAGATACGCAGTATTTT.

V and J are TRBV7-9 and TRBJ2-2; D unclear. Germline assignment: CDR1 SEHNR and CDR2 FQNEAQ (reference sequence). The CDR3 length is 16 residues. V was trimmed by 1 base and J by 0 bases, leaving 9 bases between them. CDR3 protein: CASSLGSGTNTGELFF. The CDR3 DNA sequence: TGTGCCAGCAGCTTAGGGTCTGGCACGAACACCGGGGAGCTGTTTTTT.

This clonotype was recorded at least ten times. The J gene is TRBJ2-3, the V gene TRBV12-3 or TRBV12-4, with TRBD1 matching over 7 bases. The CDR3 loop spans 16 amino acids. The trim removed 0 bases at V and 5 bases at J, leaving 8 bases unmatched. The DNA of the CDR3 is TGTGCCAGCAGTTTAGCTGACAGGGTGAGGGAAGATACGCAGTATTTT. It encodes CASSLADRVREDTQYF.

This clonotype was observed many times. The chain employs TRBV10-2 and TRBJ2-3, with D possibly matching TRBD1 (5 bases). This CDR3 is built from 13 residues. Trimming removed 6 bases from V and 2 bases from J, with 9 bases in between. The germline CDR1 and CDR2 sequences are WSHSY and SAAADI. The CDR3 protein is CASRGPNTDTQYF. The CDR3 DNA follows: TGCGCCAGCAGGGGGCCAAACACAGATACGCAGTATTTT.

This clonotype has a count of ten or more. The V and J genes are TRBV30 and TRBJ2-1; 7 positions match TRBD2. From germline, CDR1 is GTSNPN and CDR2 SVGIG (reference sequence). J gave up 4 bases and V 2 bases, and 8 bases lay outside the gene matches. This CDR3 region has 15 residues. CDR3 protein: CAWSQLAEAYNEQFF. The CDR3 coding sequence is TGTGCCTGGAGTCAGCTAGCGGAGGCGTACAATGAGCAGTTCTTC.

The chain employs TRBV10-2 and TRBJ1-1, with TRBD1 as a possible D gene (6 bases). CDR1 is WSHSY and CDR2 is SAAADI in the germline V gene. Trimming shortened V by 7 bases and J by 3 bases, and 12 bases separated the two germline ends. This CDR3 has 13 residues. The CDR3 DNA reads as TGCGCCAGCACTCAGGGGTGGTACACTGAAGCTTTCTTT. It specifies CASTQGWYTEAFF.